The 20 T cell receptor beta chains below all came from one sample that was sequenced in a study of metastatic and nonmetastatic thyroid tumors (dated by TCRdb to about 2020). Libraries were built with PCR. The instrument given in TCRdb is Illumina HiSeq 4000. The public reads were reanalyzed by TCRdb: fastp trimming at Q25, MiXCR alignment, in-frame beta chains only. The sample profile shows 50,000 or so clones; 22% of them were found once. The ten largest clones add up to approximately 3.6% of the sample. Before undergoing thyroid surgery, none of the patients had been given any kind of treatment. The sample taken for sequencing was blood. The source of these receptors is a male donor with papillary thyroid cancer or a benign thyroid nodule (not recorded which). Some clones in this sample may be carry-over from other donors' samples.

This clone turned up a few times. This rearrangement joins TRBV3-1 to TRBJ2-3, with 10 positions matching TRBD2. Germline V gene lookup returns CDR1 LGHDT and CDR2 YNNKEL (reference sequence). The J segment lost 4 bases and the V segment lost 3 bases, leaving 4 bases of the junction unmatched. CDR3 length: 15 amino acids. CDR3 region: CASSHASGSADTQYF. DNA for the CDR3: TGTGCCAGCAGCCACGCTAGCGGGAGTGCAGATACGCAGTATTTT.

This clone appeared a few times. This sequence joins TRBV20-1 and TRBJ2-7; 10 nucleotides align to TRBD2. V shed 3 bases, J shed 2 bases, and the junction held 1 base outside the gene matches. The germline V gene has CDR1 DFQATT and CDR2 SNEGSKA (reference sequence). The CDR3 covers 13 residues. The chain's CDR3 is CSARGLATYEQYF. CDR3 in DNA: TGCAGTGCTAGGGGACTAGCGACCTACGAGCAGTACTTC.

The table lists this clone with a few counts. The junction departs from germline at one end; a sequencing error may be responsible. V is TRBV6-1 and J is TRBJ2-6, with D hard to call. The germline V gene has CDR1 MNHNS and CDR2 SASEGT. CDR3 length: 14 residues. The CDR3 spells CASSLDFGSNVLTF. CDR3 nucleotides: TGTGCCAGCAGTCTGGATTTTGGGTCCAACGTCCTGACTTTC.

The sample holds many counts of this clone. This chain uses TRBV10-1 with TRBJ2-1; 7 nucleotides agree with TRBD2. V lost 5 bases and J lost 9; bases outside the gene matches: 4. From germline, CDR1 is WNHNN and CDR2 SYGVQD (reference sequence). CDR3 length: 12 amino acids. The CDR3 reads CASSTSDSEQFF. In DNA, the CDR3 is TGCGCCAGCAGTACTAGCGACAGTGAGCAGTTCTTC.

The CDR3 protein is CASSVRAGMNEQFF. CDR3 DNA sequence: TGTGCCAGTAGTGTCAGGGCAGGGATGAATGAGCAGTTCTTC. This chain uses TRBV19 with TRBJ2-1, with D perhaps TRBD1 (5 bases). The CDR3 has 14 amino acids. V lost 5 bases and J lost 7, with 15 bases in between. Germline loops: CDR1 LNHDA, CDR2 SQIVND (reference sequence).

This clone appeared many times. The chain couples TRBV6-2 or TRBV6-3 to TRBJ2-3, with a weak D call TRBD2 (5 bases). The CDR3 is 13 residues long. The V and J ends lost 7 bases and 3 bases respectively, with 11 bases between them. Germline V CDR1 and CDR2: MNHEY, SVGEGT. CDR3 sequence (DNA): TGTGCCAGCAACCTACTAGGGACAGATACGCAGTATTTT. Translation: CASNLLGTDTQYF.

This clone was seen at least ten times. CDR3 bases: TGCGCCAGCAGCTTGGGTATGCCCGGGACAGGGGGTAGAAATTCACCCCTCCACTTT. It specifies CASSLGMPGTGGRNSPLHF. The rearrangement links TRBV5-1 to TRBJ1-6; 11 bases match TRBD1. The germline CDR1 and CDR2 sequences are SGHRS and YFSETQ. Trimming at V came to 0 bases and at J to 7 bases, leaving 12 bases not matched to a gene. The CDR3 sequence is 19 residues long.

A few counts support this clone. The chain has TRBV6-1 and TRBJ1-4; the D is unclear. CDR3 length: 15 residues. With 4 bases removed from V and 0 bases from J, the gap between germline ends came to 9 bases. Germline values: CDR1 MNHNS, CDR2 SASEGT. The CDR3 nucleotides read TGTGCCAGCAGTGGGGGATACGCAACTAATGAAAAACTGTTTTTT. It is translated as CASSGGYATNEKLFF.

This clone has more than one count but fewer than ten. V is TRBV27 and J is TRBJ2-7, with TRBD1 matching over 9 bases. The junction had 4 bases not matched to a gene; V was cut back by 5 bases and J by 2 bases. CDR1 MNHEY and CDR2 SMNVEV come from the germline V gene (reference sequence). The CDR3 contains 14 residues. The CDR3: CASSIDRGTYEQYF. The CDR3 DNA reads TGTGCCAGCAGTATTGACAGGGGGACCTACGAGCAGTACTTC.

The rearrangement links TRBV7-6 to TRBJ2-7; 8 bases are shared with TRBD1. After removal of 3 bases from V and 5 bases from J, the junction contained 18 bases not matched to a gene. Germline lookup yields CDR1 SGHVS and CDR2 FNYEAQ. This CDR3 spans 18 amino acids. The CDR3 DNA follows: TGTGCCAGCAGCTTCCTTCCACCTTCGACAGGGGAAGGGAACGAGCAGTACTTC. Translation gives CASSFLPPSTGEGNEQYF.

The DNA for the CDR3 is TGCGCCATCAGGTCGGGCCTAGCGGGGTCCAAAGAGACCCAGTACTTC. It specifies CAIRSGLAGSKETQYF. The chain carries TRBV5-1 and TRBJ2-5; 9 positions match TRBD2. Germline V CDR1 and CDR2: SGHRS, YFSETQ. The V segment lost 9 bases and the J segment 3 bases; nucleotides outside the gene matches: 15. The CDR3 totals 16 residues. The full variable domain, rest sourced from reference TRBV5-1 and TRBJ2-5, is KAGVTQTPRYLIKTRGQQVTLSCSPISGHRSVSWYQQTPGQGLQFLFEYFSETQRNKGNFPGRFSGRQFSNSRSEMNVSTLELGDSALYLCAIRSGLAGSKETQYFGPGTRLLVL.

With regard to this clone: A much larger clone differs from this one at a single base, so this may be a read error. Other nucleotide sequences from this sample produce the same CDR3. This chain uses TRBV5-4 with TRBJ2-1; 11 bases match TRBD1. CDR1 SGHNT and CDR2 YYREEE come from the germline V gene (reference sequence). Trimming at V came to 3 bases and at J to 7 bases, leaving 3 bases not matched to a gene. CDR3 length: 14 amino acids. The CDR3 loop is CASSSGTGGNEQFF. The CDR3 coding sequence is TGTGCCAGCAGCTCCGGGACAGGGGGTAATGAGCAGTTCTTC.

Concerning this clone itself: The CDR3 does not close with the conserved phenylalanine or tryptophan, likely indicating a read error. V usage is TRBV20-1 and J usage is TRBJ1-1; the D is unclear. CDR3 length: 14 residues. The germline V gene encodes CDR1 DFQATT and CDR2 SNEGSKA (reference sequence). Trimming removed 3 bases at V and 4 bases at J, with 15 bases between. In DNA form, the CDR3 reads TGCAGTGCTAGCGCCAGGAGCGCGCGCACTGAAGCTTTCGTT. This translates into CSASARSARTEAFV.

The chain employs TRBV6-1 and TRBJ2-1; TRBD1 might be the D (5 bases). Between the trimmed V and J ends, which lost 5 bases and 9 bases, there was a span of 11 bases. There are 12 residues in the CDR3. Germline V gene lookup returns CDR1 MNHNS and CDR2 SASEGT. CDR3 amino acids: CASSSPGREQFF. In DNA, the CDR3 is TGTGCCAGCAGTTCCCCAGGGCGTGAGCAGTTCTTC.

By share, this clone ranks as medium-sized. V usage is TRBV20-1 and J usage is TRBJ2-7; D might be TRBD1 (6 bases). Germline V CDR1 and CDR2: DFQATT, SNEGSKA (reference sequence). This CDR3 is 13 amino acids long. V was clipped by 4 bases and J by 3 bases, with 13 bases between them. The CDR3 coding sequence is TGCAGTGCTACTTCGACAGGCCGCTACGAGCAGTACTTC. Its protein product is CSATSTGRYEQYF.

This clone turned up a few times. The rearrangement uses TRBV27 and TRBJ2-7; 10 bases are shared with TRBD1. Losses at the gene ends were 5 bases for V and 0 bases for J; bases not matched to a gene: 4. This CDR3 spans 15 amino acids. The germline V gene encodes CDR1 MNHEY and CDR2 SMNVEV (reference sequence). As DNA, the CDR3 is TGTGCCAGCAGTCAAGGGACAGGGGACTCCTACGAGCAGTACTTC. Amino acid sequence: CASSQGTGDSYEQYF.

This clone was recorded many times. This sequence joins TRBV19 and TRBJ2-4; TRBD2 is a possible D gene (7 bases). The germline CDR1 and CDR2 sequences are LNHDA and SQIVND (reference sequence). V was clipped by 4 bases and J by 0 bases, with 16 bases between them. This CDR3 has 17 residues. CDR3 coding DNA: TGTGCCAGTAGTACTCTGGGAGGGGGGGGAGCCAAAAACATTCAGTACTTC. Translated: CASSTLGGGGAKNIQYF.

In nucleotides, the CDR3 is TGTGCCAGTAAAGGGCAGCTGCATGAAAAACTGTTTTTT. Its translation is CASKGQLHEKLFF. The genes are TRBV19 and TRBJ1-4; D is uncertain. Trimming took 7 bases from V and 6 from J, leaving 12 bases between them. The CDR3 consists of 13 residues. Germline assignment: CDR1 LNHDA and CDR2 SQIVND (reference sequence).

This clone was detected ten times or more. This rearrangement joins TRBV5-6 to TRBJ2-3; the match to TRBD1 covers 9 bases. Germline CDR1 SGHDT, CDR2 YYEEEE. The CDR3 runs 15 residues. V shed 0 bases and J 5 bases; nucleotides not matched to a gene: 4. CDR3 coding DNA: TGTGCCAGCAGCTTGGGGACAGGGGCAGGAGATACGCAGTATTTT. Translation gives CASSLGTGAGDTQYF.

The chain employs TRBV5-1 and TRBJ2-3; D call uncertain. In germline, CDR1 is SGHRS, CDR2 YFSETQ. The CDR3 sequence is 15 residues long. The ends were cut back, 1 base at V and 1 base at J, with 10 bases in the middle. CDR3 sequence reads: CASSLITVCTDTQYF. CDR3 DNA: TGCGCCAGCAGCTTGATTACAGTGTGCACAGATACGCAGTATTTT.